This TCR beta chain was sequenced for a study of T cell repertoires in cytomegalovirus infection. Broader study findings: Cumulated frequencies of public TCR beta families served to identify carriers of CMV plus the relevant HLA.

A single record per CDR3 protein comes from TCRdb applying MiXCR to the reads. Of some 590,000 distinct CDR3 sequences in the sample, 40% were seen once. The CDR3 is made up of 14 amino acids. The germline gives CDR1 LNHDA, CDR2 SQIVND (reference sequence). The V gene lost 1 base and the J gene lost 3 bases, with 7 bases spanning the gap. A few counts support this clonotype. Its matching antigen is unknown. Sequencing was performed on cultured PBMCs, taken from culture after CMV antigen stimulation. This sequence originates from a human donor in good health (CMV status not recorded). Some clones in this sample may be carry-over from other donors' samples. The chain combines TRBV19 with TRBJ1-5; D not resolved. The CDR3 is CASSIGINNQPQHF. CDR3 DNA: TGTGCCAGTAGTATAGGCATCAACAATCAGCCCCAGCATTTT.